This TCR beta chain was sequenced in a study of blood T cell repertoires in COVID-19 (dated by TCRdb to the early 2020s). With respect to the entire study: Collaborator samples came from the United States, Italy and Spain and covered acute and convalescent phases of COVID-19. The prospective study material was composed of cDNA or gDNA derived from T cells, B-cell-depleted T cells, or PBMCs. Deeply sampled blood TCRbeta repertoires from subjects exposed to, actively infected with, or recovered from COVID-19 were included in the dataset. A freely available public database, intended as a resource for researchers studying the immune response to SARS-CoV-2, is where the repertoires were released. The samples were drawn from the first 160 participants of the ongoing ImmuneRACE study and from 950 to 1,500 subjects provided by 6 global collaborators. Sample metadata almost always included a de-identified subject ID, COVID-19 status, age in years and sex. HLA class I and class II types, where available, came from metadata supplied by the sample provider rather than from assay-based typing. Summary of the overall study and its limitations: The quantity of clinical and demographic metadata differed by source and by participant and was supplied without curation.

TCRbeta CDR3 regions were amplified from genomic DNA by means of the immunoSEQ Assay, a bias-controlled multiplex PCR. The original pipeline was this. Within the assay, amplification of reference gene primers was used to estimate how many nucleated cells each sample contained. To quantify the absolute abundance of each unique TCRbeta CDR3 rearrangement, sequence reads were collapsed and filtered. For each sample, productive Simpson clonality was calculated as the square root of Simpson's diversity index over productive rearrangements. The table was pulled from immuneACCESS by TCRdb, which kept in-frame rearrangements only. Such tables lose some clones; where checked, under half of the loss comes from unresolved V genes, and the rest has no known cause. That table gives V, J and clone size, and the DNA gave D and trimming. This sample lists roughly 220,000 clones; around 90% were detected once. Under 15% of the sample is held by the ten biggest clonotypes.

Participants in the prospective study were enrolled through a virtual design, were aged about 18 to 100 years, and lived in 24 United States geographic areas. In the prospective study, participants were assigned to cohorts based on the clinical history participants reported in a screening survey and a study questionnaire. In the prospective study, mobile phlebotomists collected whole blood, serum and a nasopharyngeal or oropharyngeal swab from each participant. Over a roughly two-month period, participants in the prospective study had the option of providing additional blood draws and questionnaires. Before DNA extraction, blood samples from the prospective study were shipped at room temperature or frozen. Here V drops 4 bases and J drops 0 bases, and the junction holds 1 base not matched to any gene. Via the germline V gene, CDR1 is SGHTS and CDR2 YDEGEE. Counted from cysteine to phenylalanine, this CDR3 has 15 amino acids. Of the read, only the CDR3 DNA is kept; its 45 bases are in frame from base 1.

Notes on this clone: The clone's antigen remains unknown. Possible read error: a much larger clone is one base away.

Sequencing was done on a sample of PBMCs or T cells enriched from blood (not recorded which). The rearrangement combines TRBV5-8 with TRBJ2-7; TRBD2 agrees with 13 junctional bases. The sequence came from a woman in her forties or fifties with acute COVID-19. The CDR3 reads as follows: CASSGLAGDSYEQYF. The nucleotides are TGTGCCAGCAGCGGACTAGCGGGAGACTCCTACGAGCAGTACTTC.